The T cell receptor (beta chain) under discussion was sequenced for a study of T-cell memory formation after mild COVID-19. Study outcomes and limitations: Clonal second-wave expansions that peaked on day 37 had unconfirmed SARS-CoV-2 specificity. Certain responding clones were present in pre-infection memory, suggesting participation of cross-reactive memory.

On this clonotype: Its antigen is not identified.

TCR alpha and TCR beta cDNA libraries with sample barcodes and UMIs came from 5'RACE using constant-segment primers. TCRdb fed the 5' RACE reads into MiXCR, producing one record per CDR3 protein. The sample has around 510,000 distinct CDR3 sequences, about a fifth seen once. The sequencing sample was made of PBMCs or a T cell subset sorted from them (not recorded which). The clonotype originates from an adult woman who had mild COVID-19 (a few samples of this study predate the infection). Cell type and time point are not known.

The DNA for the CDR3 is TGTGCCAGCAGTGACTCAACTAGCGGAGACTACAATGAGCAGTTCTTC. Protein product: CASSDSTSGDYNEQFF. V and J are TRBV6-4 and TRBJ2-1; 8 bases are shared with TRBD2. The V gene's germline CDR1 is MRHNA and CDR2 SNTAGT. Germline trimming cut 0 bases from V and 3 bases from J; bases unmatched to any gene: 4. CDR3 length: 16 residues.